The clone carrying this T cell receptor (beta chain) was recorded many times. Its antigen is undetermined. This CDR3 has 14 amino acids. V shed 0 bases and J 4 bases; nucleotides not matched to a gene: 5. The germline V gene encodes CDR1 DFQATT and CDR2 SNEGSKA (reference sequence). Each CDR3 protein is one row after TCRdb ran MiXCR on the RT-PCR reads. The sample lists just over 300,000 distinct CDR3 sequences; roughly 20% were seen once. The sample is drawn from a study of response to subunit inactivated influenza vaccine. Findings and caveats of the study: The authors offered the suggestion that each seasonal influenza vaccination recruits few new T cells.

The V and J genes are TRBV20-1 and TRBJ1-1; 7 bases map to TRBD1. The sequenced sample was PBMCs from blood, obtained 21 months after vaccination. The clonotype comes from a man aged 50 to 69 who received an inactivated influenza vaccine. The CDR3 DNA reads TGCAGTGCTAGAGACCCAGGGGGAGGCACTGAAGCTTTCTTT. Encoded protein: CSARDPGGGTEAFF.